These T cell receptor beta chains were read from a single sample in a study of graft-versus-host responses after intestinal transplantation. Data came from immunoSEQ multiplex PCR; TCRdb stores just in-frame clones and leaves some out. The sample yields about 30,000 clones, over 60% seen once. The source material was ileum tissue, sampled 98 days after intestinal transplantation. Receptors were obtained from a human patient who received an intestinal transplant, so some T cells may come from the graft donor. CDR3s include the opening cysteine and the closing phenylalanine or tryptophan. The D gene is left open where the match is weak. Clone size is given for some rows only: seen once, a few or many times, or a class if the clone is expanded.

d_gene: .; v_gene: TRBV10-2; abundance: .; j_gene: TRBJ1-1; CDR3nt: TGCGCCAGCAGATCGAGGGTGGCTGAAGCTTTCTTT; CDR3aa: CASRSRVAEAFF
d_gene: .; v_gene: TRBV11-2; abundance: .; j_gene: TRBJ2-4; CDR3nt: TGTGCCAGCAGCCCATTGATATTGGGATGGGTCAAAAACATTCAGTACTTC; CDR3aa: CASSPLILGWVKNIQYF
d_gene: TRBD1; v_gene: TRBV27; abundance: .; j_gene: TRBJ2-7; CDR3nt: TGTGCCAGCAGCTTCAGGGGGCGATCCTACGAGCAGTACTTC; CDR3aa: CASSFRGRSYEQYF
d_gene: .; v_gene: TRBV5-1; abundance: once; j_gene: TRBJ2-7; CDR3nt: TGCGCCAGCAACCCCTCATGGGCCCCCGGCGAGCAGTACTTC; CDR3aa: CASNPSWAPGEQYF
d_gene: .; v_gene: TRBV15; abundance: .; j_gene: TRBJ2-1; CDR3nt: TGTGCCACCAGCAGGACTCCTTTCCAGGGGGGCCCCTACAATGAGCAGTTCTTC; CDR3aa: CATSRTPFQGGPYNEQFF
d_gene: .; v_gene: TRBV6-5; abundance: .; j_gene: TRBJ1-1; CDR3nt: TGTGCCAGCAGTATCGGGGGGGGCACTGAAGCTTTCTTT; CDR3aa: CASSIGGGTEAFF
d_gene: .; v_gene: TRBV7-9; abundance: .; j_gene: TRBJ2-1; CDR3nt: TGTGCCAGCACCGATCGACTAGTTCAGAATGAGCAGTTCTTC; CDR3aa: CASTDRLVQNEQFF
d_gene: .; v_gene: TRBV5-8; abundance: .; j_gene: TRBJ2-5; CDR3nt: TGTGCCAGCAGCGCACCTAGACAGTCCCAAGAGACCCAGTACTTC; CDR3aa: CASSAPRQSQETQYF
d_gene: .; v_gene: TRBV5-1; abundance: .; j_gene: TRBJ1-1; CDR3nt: TGCGCCAGCAGCTTGAGTGAAGGAGCTTTGACTGAAGCTTTCTTT; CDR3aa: CASSLSEGALTEAFF
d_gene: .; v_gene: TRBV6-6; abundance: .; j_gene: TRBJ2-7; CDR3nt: TGTGCCAGCAGTGCCTCGGGACCGAACTCCTACGAGCAGTACTTC; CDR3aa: CASSASGPNSYEQYF
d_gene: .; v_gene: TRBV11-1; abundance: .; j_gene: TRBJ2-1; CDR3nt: TGTGCCAGCAGCTTAGCTGATTCCTACAATGAGCAGTTCTTC; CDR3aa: CASSLADSYNEQFF
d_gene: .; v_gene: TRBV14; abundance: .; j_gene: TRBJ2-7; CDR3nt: TGTGCCAGCAGCCAAAGAGGGGCCTACGAGCAGTACTTC; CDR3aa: CASSQRGAYEQYF
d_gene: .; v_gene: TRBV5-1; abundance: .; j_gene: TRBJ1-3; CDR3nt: TGCGCCAGCAGCTTGGGACAAGGAGGGGCCGGCTCTGGAAACACCATATATTTT; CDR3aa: CASSLGQGGAGSGNTIYF
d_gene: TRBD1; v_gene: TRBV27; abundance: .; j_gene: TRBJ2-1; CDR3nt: TGTGCCAGCAGCGGACAGGGGACTGAGCAGTTCTTC; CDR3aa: CASSGQGTEQFF
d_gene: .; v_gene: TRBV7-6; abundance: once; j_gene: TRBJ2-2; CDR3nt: TGTGCCAGCAGCTTAGACCGCGGGGAGCTGTTTTTT; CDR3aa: CASSLDRGELFF
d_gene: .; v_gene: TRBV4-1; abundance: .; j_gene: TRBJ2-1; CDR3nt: TGCGCCAGCAGCCAAGAGGGGGGGGCCGGGTACAATGAGCAGTTCTTC; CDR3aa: CASSQEGGAGYNEQFF
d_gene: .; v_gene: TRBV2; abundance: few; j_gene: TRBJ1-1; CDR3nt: TGTGCCAGCAGTCTAAGGGGACAAGTGAACACTGAAGCTTTCTTT; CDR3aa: CASSLRGQVNTEAFF
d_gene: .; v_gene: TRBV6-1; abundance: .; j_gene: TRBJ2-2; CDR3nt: TGTGCCAGCAGTGAAGCGCCAGTGAACACCGGGGAGCTGTTTTTT; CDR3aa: CASSEAPVNTGELFF
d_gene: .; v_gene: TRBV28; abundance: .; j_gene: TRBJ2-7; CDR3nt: TGTGCCAGCAGTCAACTGTACGAGCAGTACTTC; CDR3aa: CASSQLYEQYF
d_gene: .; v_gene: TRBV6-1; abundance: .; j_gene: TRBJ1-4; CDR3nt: TGTGCCAGCAGTGCTGCCTGGACGGCAACTAATGAAAAACTGTTTTTT; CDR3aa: CASSAAWTATNEKLFF
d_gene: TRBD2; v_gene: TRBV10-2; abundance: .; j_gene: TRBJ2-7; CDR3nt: TGCGCCAGCAGTCCCACTGTCGGGGGGGGACCCGCCATTATGGACGAGCAGTACTTC; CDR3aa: CASSPTVGGGPAIMDEQYF
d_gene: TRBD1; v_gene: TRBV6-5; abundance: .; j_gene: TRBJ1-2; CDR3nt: TGTGCCAGCAGCCCCGTGGGACAGCTTTATGGCTACACCTTC; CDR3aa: CASSPVGQLYGYTF
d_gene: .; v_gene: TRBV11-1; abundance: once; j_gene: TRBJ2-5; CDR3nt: TGTGCCAGCAGCTTCAACTCAGTGGGAGAGACCCAGTACTTC; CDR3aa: CASSFNSVGETQYF
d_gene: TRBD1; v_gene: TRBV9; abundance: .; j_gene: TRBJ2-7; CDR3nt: TGTGCCAGCAGCGTAGCAGGGGGCGGCTACGAGCAGTACTTC; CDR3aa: CASSVAGGGYEQYF
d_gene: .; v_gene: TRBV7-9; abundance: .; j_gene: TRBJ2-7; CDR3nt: TGTGCCAGCAGCCAGGGGACGGTCGAGCAGTACTTC; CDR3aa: CASSQGTVEQYF
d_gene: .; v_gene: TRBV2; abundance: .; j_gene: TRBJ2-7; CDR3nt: TGTGCCAGCAGCGACATTCCTAGCTACGAGCAGTACTTC; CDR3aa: CASSDIPSYEQYF
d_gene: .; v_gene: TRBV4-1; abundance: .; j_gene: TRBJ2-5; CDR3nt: TGCGCCAGCAGTCGAACTCAGCGAGAGACCCAGTACTTC; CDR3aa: CASSRTQRETQYF
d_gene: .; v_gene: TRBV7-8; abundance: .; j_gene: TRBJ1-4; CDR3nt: TGTGCCAGCAGCCTCGGCGGGGGCCCAACTAATGAAAAACTGTTTTTT; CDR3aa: CASSLGGGPTNEKLFF
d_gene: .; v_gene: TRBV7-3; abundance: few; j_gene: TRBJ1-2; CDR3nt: TGTGCCAGCAGCTGGCCCAATGGGAGGGGCTACACCTTC; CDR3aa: CASSWPNGRGYTF
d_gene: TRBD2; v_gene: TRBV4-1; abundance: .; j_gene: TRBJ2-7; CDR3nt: TGCGCCAGCAGCCAGGGGACTAGCGGGGCCTACGAGCAGTACTTC; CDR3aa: CASSQGTSGAYEQYF
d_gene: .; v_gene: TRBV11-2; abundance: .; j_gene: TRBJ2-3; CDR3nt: TGTGCCAGCAGTCCCCTAGTCTCCCTTAGCACAGATACGCAGTATTTT; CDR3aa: CASSPLVSLSTDTQYF
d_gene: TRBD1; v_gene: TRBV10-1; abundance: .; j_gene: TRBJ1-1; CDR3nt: TGCGCCAGCTCCCCCACGGGACAGGGCTTCGAAGCTTTCTTT; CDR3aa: CASSPTGQGFEAFF
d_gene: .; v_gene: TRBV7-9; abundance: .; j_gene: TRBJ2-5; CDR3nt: TGTGCCAGCAGCCCGGGACCGTACCAAGAGACCCAGTACTTC; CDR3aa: CASSPGPYQETQYF
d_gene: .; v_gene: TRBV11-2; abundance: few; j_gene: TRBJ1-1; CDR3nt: TGTGCCAGCAGCTTCCAGGGGTCCCAAGCTTTCTTT; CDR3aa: CASSFQGSQAFF
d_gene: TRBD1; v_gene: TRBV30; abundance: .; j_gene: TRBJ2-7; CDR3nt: TGTGCCTGGACCGGCGGACAGGGGTCCCCCTACGAGCAGTACTTC; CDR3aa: CAWTGGQGSPYEQYF
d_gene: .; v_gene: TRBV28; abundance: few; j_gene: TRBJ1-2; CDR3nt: TGTGCCAGCATGCTGGTTTCGGATGGCTACACCTTC; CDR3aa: CASMLVSDGYTF
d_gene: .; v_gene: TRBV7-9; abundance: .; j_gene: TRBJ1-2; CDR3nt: TGTGCCAGCAGCGGGACTGGCTACACCTTC; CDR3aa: CASSGTGYTF